The rows below give T cell receptor beta chains drawn from one sample of a study of cytomegalovirus exposure and HLA in healthy donors. Some clones are missing from TCRdb's copy, which holds only in-frame ones; the method was immunoSEQ multiplex PCR. The data show some 190,000 clones, with about three quarters seen just once and 1.5% to 2% held by the top ten. Sequences were obtained from PBMCs. These receptors were collected from a man aged 18 to 30 in good health and CMV-seronegative. The CDR3 runs from the conserved cysteine through the conserved F or W. Fields, in order: J gene, clone size, V gene, D gene, CDR3 DNA, CDR3 protein. D genes are given only for firm matches. Only part of the rows carry a size: once, few, many, or a class if the clone is expanded.

>TRBJ1-4|NA|TRBV10-2|NA
TGCGCCAGCACCTCCCCGGGGGCTAATGAAAAACTGTTTTTT
CASTSPGANEKLFF
>TRBJ2-2|once|TRBV10-3|NA
TGTGCCATCAGTGAAACAGGGAAAGGGGCCGGGGAGCTGTTTTTT
CAISETGKGAGELFF
>TRBJ1-1|NA|TRBV6-4|TRBD1
TGTGCCAGCAGGGGGACAGGGGATCAAACTGAAGCTTTCTTT
CASRGTGDQTEAFF
>TRBJ2-7|NA|TRBV7-8|NA
TGTGCCAGCAGCTTAGGTGGGGGGTCGGACGAGCAGTACTTC
CASSLGGGSDEQYF
>TRBJ1-6|few|TRBV28|NA
TGTGCCAGCAGTGCAGGGAATTCACCCCTCCACTTT
CASSAGNSPLHF
>TRBJ1-5|NA|TRBV2|NA
TGTGCCAGCAGTGAAGAGGGAGGGGATCAGCCCCAGCATTTT
CASSEEGGDQPQHF
>TRBJ2-3|NA|TRBV9|NA
TGTGCCAGCAGCGTAGGGACTACCACAGATACGCAGTATTTT
CASSVGTTTDTQYF
>TRBJ2-5|once|TRBV14|TRBD2
TGTGCCAGCAGCCAAGGCCGGGCCCGGGAGGAGTACCAAGAGACCCAGTACTTC
CASSQGRAREEYQETQYF
>TRBJ2-7|few|TRBV7-9|NA
TGTTCCTCAATGGGGGCGTACGAGCAGTACTTC
CSSMGAYEQYF
>TRBJ1-2|few|TRBV30|NA
TGTGCCTGGAGTGTAGGACGGACTTATGGCTACACCTTC
CAWSVGRTYGYTF
>TRBJ2-3|NA|TRBV2|NA
TGTGCCAGCAGAGCCCGAGACATAGGCACCACAGATACGCAGTATTTT
CASRARDIGTTDTQYF
>TRBJ2-2|NA|TRBV6-4|TRBD2
TGTGCCAGCAGTCCTATAGCGGGAGTCAGCACCGGGGAGCTGTTTTTT
CASSPIAGVSTGELFF
>TRBJ1-2|NA|TRBV30|NA
TGTGCCTGGAGGGGAGGTGGGGCTACGACCTTC
CAWRGGGATTF
>TRBJ2-3|NA|TRBV7-3|TRBD1
TGTGCCAGCAGCTTATCTACCGGGACAGGGGGTAGCGCAGATACGCAGTATTTT
CASSLSTGTGGSADTQYF
>TRBJ2-1|once|TRBV5-1|NA
TGCGCCAGCAGTTTCAGGGGACCCCCCGATGAGCAGTTCTTC
CASSFRGPPDEQFF
>TRBJ2-5|NA|TRBV20-1|NA
TGCAGTGCTAGGGGGCTTGAGACCCAGTACTTC
CSARGLETQYF
>TRBJ2-7|few|TRBV4-1|NA
TGCGCCAGCAGCCAATCTCAAGTAAACGGCGAGCAGTACTTC
CASSQSQVNGEQYF
>TRBJ1-2|NA|TRBV2|TRBD1
TGTGCCAGCAGTGCCAGGGGGATTAACTATGGCTACACCTTC
CASSARGINYGYTF
>TRBJ2-7|NA|TRBV6-5|TRBD2
TGTGCCACCACAGACGGGACTAGGTATCGCGAGCAGTACTTC
CATTDGTRYREQYF
>TRBJ1-2|NA|TRBV10-1|NA
TGCGCCAGCAGTGGGGGGCCAGCCTCTAACTATGGCTACACCTTC
CASSGGPASNYGYTF
>TRBJ2-2|NA|TRBV19|NA
TGTGCCAGTAGTATTACCAGGGACACCGGGGAGCTGTTTTTT
CASSITRDTGELFF
>TRBJ1-3|NA|TRBV9|NA
TGTGCCAGCAGCGTAGGTGTGAGCTCTGGAAACACCATATATTTT
CASSVGVSSGNTIYF
>TRBJ1-2|NA|TRBV6-5|TRBD1
TGTGCCAGCAGTTCGGGACAGGGCGGCGGCTACACCTTC
CASSSGQGGGYTF
>TRBJ1-6|few|TRBV9|NA
TGTGCCAGCAGCATAAACACGGGGCCCCTCCACTTT
CASSINTGPLHF
>TRBJ2-5|once|TRBV28|NA
TGTGCCAGCAGCCCCCTTGGGAGCCAAGAGACCCAGTACTTC
CASSPLGSQETQYF
>TRBJ1-4|once|TRBV7-6|TRBD1
TGTGCCAGCAGCGAAGGGACAGGGCTCGGAAAACTGTTTTTT
CASSEGTGLGKLFF
>TRBJ1-6|NA|TRBV28|NA
TGTGCCAGCTCAATCAGGATTTTAGGGGTTTCACCCCTCCACTTT
CASSIRILGVSPLHF
>TRBJ1-1|NA|TRBV19|NA
TGTGCCAGTAGTATTGGCTCGAACACTGAAGCTTTCTTT
CASSIGSNTEAFF
>TRBJ2-5|NA|TRBV6-6|TRBD1
TGTGCCAGCAGCCGATACAGGGGTTCCCAAGAGACCCAGTACTTC
CASSRYRGSQETQYF
>TRBJ1-5|NA|TRBV2|TRBD1
TGTGCCAGCAGTTCCGGGACAGGGTGGGAGCCCCAGCATTTT
CASSSGTGWEPQHF
>TRBJ2-7|NA|TRBV27|TRBD1
TGTGCCAGCAGTGGGCGACAGGGGGAATACTACGAGCAGTACTTC
CASSGRQGEYYEQYF
>TRBJ1-1|NA|TRBV15|NA
TGTGCCACCAGCAGAGACGGGGTCCCAAACACTGAAGCTTTCTTT
CATSRDGVPNTEAFF
>TRBJ1-4|NA|TRBV2|NA
TGTGCCAGCCAGGAAGCTACTAATGAAAAACTGTTTTTT
CASQEATNEKLFF
>TRBJ2-2|NA|TRBV7-3|TRBD1
TGTGCCAGCAGCTTAATCGGGGACAGGGCGAGCACCGGGGAGCTGTTTTTT
CASSLIGDRASTGELFF